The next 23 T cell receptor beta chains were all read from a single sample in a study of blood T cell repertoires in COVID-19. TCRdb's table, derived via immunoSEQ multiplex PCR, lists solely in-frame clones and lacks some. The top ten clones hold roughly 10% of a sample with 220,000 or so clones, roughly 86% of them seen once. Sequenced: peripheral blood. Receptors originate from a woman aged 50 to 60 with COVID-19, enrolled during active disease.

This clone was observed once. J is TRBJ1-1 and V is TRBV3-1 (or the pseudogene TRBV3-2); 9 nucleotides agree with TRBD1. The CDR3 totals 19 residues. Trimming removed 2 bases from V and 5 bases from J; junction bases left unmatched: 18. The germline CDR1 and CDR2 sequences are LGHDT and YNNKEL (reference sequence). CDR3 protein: CASSQLPLLGQGGRTEAFF. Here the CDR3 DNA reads TGTGCCAGCAGCCAACTGCCGCTTCTGGGACAGGGCGGGCGGACTGAAGCTTTCTTT.

CDR3 bases: TGTGCCAGCAGTTTGACAGGGGGGTCCTATAGCAATCAGCCCCAGCATTTT. Translating gives CASSLTGGSYSNQPQHF. This rearrangement joins TRBV2 to TRBJ1-5, with 9 nucleotides matching TRBD1. Germline V gives CDR1 SNHLY, CDR2 FYNNEI. The CDR3 is made up of 17 amino acids. After removal of 5 bases from V and 0 bases from J, the junction contained 8 bases not matched to a gene. The full variable domain, in which reference TRBV2 and TRBJ1-5 provide the parts outside the CDR3, is EPEVTQTPSHQVTQMGQEVILRCVPISNHLYFYWYRQILGQKVEFLVSFYNNEISEKSEIFDDQFSVERPDGSNFTLKIRSTKLEDSAMYFCASSLTGGSYSNQPQHFGDGTRLSIL.

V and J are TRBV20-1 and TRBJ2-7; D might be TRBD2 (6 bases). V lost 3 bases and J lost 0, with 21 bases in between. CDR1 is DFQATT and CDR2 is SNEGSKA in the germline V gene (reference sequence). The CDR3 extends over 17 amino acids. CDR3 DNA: TGCAGTGCTAGTGATCACCAGAGCGGGCTCGTCTCCTACGAGCAGTACTTC. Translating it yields CSASDHQSGLVSYEQYF.

CDR3 nucleotides: TGTGCCTGGATGGGACAGGGAGTGGGCACTGAAGCTTTCTTT. Protein: CAWMGQGVGTEAFF. J is TRBJ1-1 and V is TRBV30; TRBD1 matches 9 bases. The junction had 7 bases not matched to a gene; V was cut back by 4 bases and J by 4 bases. This CDR3 spans 14 amino acids. Germline values: CDR1 GTSNPN, CDR2 SVGIG (reference sequence).

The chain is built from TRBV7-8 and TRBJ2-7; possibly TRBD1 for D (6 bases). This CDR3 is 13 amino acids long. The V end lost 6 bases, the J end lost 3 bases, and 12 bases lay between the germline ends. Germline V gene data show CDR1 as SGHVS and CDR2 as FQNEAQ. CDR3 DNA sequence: TGTGCCAGCAGTAGACAGGTGAACTACGAGCAGTACTTC. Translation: CASSRQVNYEQYF.

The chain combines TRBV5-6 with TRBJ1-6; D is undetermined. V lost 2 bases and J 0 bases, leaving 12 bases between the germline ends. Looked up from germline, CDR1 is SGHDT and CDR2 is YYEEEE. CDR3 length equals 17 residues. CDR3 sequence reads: CASSLKWAGSYNSPLHF. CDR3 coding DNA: TGTGCCAGCAGCTTAAAGTGGGCCGGCTCCTATAATTCACCCCTCCACTTT.

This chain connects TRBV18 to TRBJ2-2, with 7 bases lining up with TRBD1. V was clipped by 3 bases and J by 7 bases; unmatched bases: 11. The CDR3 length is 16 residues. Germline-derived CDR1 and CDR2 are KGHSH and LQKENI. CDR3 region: CASSPPGTVFIGELFF. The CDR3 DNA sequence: TGTGCCAGCTCACCCCCCGGGACAGTGTTTATCGGGGAGCTGTTTTTT.

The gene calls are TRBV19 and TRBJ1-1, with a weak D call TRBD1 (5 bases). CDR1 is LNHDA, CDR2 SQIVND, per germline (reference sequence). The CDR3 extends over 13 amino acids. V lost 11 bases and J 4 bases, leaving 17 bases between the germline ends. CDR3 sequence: CASGVGRGTEAFF. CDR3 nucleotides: TGTGCCTCGGGAGTGGGACGGGGCACTGAAGCTTTCTTT.

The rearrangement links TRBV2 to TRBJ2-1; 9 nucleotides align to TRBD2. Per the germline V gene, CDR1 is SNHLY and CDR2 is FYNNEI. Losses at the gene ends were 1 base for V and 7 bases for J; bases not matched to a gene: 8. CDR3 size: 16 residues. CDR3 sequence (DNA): TGTGCCAGCAGTGAAGGCCCCGGCGGGGGGGGGAATGAGCAGTTCTTC. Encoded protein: CASSEGPGGGGNEQFF.

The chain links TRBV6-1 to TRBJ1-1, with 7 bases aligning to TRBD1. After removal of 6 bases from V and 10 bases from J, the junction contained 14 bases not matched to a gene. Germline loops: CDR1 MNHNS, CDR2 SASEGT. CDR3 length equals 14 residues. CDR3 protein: CASSPGGRLRGAFF. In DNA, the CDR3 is TGTGCCAGCAGCCCAGGGGGTCGGTTGCGAGGAGCTTTCTTT.

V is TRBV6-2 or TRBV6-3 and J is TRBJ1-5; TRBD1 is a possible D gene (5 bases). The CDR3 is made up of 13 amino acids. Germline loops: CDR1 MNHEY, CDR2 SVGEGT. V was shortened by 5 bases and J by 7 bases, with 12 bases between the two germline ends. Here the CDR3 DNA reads TGTGCCAGCAGTCGACAGTTGGAACAGCCCCAGCATTTT. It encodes CASSRQLEQPQHF.

CDR3 nucleotides: TGTGCCAGCAGCGCCGGGATCCTCTATGGCTACACCTTC. Its protein product is CASSAGILYGYTF. The chain combines TRBV6-2 or TRBV6-3 with TRBJ1-2, with D unclear. The germline CDR1 and CDR2 sequences are MNHEY and SVGEGT. V was cut by 6 bases and J by 4 bases, with 12 bases left in between. The CDR3 has 13 amino acids.

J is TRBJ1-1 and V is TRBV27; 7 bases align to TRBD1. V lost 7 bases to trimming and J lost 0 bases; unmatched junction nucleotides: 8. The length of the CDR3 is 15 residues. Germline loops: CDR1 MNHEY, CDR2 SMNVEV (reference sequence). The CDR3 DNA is TGTGCCAGCAATACTTTAGGGACAGTGAACACTGAAGCTTTCTTT. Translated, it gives CASNTLGTVNTEAFF.

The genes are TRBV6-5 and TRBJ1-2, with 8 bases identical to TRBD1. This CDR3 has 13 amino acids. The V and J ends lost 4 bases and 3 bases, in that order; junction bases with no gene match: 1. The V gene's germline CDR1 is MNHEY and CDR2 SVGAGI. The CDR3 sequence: CASSLDRDYGYTF. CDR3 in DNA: TGTGCCAGCAGTTTGGACAGGGACTATGGCTACACCTTC.

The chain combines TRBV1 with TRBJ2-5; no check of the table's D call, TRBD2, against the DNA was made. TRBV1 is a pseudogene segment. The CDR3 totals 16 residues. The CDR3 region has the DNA TGCACCAGCAGCCACCCCGGGACTAGCGATGGACAGACCCAGTACTTC. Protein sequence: CTSSHPGTSDGQTQYF.

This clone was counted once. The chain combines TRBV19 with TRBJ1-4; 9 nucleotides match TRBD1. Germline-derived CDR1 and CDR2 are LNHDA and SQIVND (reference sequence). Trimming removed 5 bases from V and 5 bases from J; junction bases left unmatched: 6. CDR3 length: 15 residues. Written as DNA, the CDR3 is TGTGCCAGTAGTGTCAAGGACAGGGGCAATGAAAAACTGTTTTTT. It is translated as CASSVKDRGNEKLFF. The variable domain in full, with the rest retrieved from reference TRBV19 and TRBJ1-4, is DGGITQSPKYLFRKEGQNVTLSCEQNLNHDAMYWYRQDPGQGLRLIYYSQIVNDFQKGDIAEGYSVSREKKESFPLTVTSAQKNPTAFYLCASSVKDRGNEKLFFGSGTQLSVL.

The CDR3 sequence is CASSYDYSGTGELFF. As DNA, the CDR3 is TGTGCCAGCAGTTACGACTATTCGGGCACCGGGGAGCTGTTTTTT. The gene calls are TRBV6-5 and TRBJ2-2; tentative D call: TRBD2 (5 bases). CDR3 length: 15 residues. The germline CDR1 and CDR2 sequences are MNHEY and SVGAGI. V was pared by 2 bases and J by 4 bases, with 11 bases between.

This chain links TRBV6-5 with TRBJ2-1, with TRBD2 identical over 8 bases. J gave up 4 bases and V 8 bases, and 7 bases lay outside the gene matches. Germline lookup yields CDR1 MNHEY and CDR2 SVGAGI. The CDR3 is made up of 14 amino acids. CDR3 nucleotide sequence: TGTGCCAGCGGGCGGGGGGCCCTATACAATGAGCAGTTCTTC. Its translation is CASGRGALYNEQFF.

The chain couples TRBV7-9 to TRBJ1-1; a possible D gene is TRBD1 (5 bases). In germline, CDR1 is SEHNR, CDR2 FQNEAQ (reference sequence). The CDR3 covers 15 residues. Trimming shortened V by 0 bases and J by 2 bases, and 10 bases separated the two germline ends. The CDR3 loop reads CASSLARQGNTEAFF. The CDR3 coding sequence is TGTGCCAGCAGCTTAGCTCGGCAGGGAAACACTGAAGCTTTCTTT. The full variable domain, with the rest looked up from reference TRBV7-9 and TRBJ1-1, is DTGVSQNPRHKITKRGQNVTFRCDPISEHNRLYWYRQTLGQGPEFLTYFQNEAQLEKSRLLSDRFSAERPKGSFSTLEIQRTEQGDSAMYLCASSLARQGNTEAFFGQGTRLTVV.

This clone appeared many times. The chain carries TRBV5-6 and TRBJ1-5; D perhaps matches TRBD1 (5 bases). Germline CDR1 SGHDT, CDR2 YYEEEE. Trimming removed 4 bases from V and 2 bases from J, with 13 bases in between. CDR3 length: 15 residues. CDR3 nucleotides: TGTGCCAGCAGCGCGGGGCCATGGGGCAATCAGCCCCAGCATTTT. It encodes CASSAGPWGNQPQHF.

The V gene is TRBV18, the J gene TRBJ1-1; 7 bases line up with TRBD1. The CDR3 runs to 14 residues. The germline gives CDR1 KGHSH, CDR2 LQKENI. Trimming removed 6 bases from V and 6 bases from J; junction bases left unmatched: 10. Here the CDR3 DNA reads TGTGCCAGCTCCCACACAGGGGATAACGCTGAAGCTTTCTTT. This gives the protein CASSHTGDNAEAFF.

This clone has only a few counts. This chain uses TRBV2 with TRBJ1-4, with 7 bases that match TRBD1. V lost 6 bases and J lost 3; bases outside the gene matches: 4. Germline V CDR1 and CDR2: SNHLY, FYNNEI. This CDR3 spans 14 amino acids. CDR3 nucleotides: TGTGCCAGCAGGCGACAGGGAGCTAATGAAAAACTGTTTTTT. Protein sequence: CASRRQGANEKLFF. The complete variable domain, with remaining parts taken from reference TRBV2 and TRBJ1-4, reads EPEVTQTPSHQVTQMGQEVILRCVPISNHLYFYWYRQILGQKVEFLVSFYNNEISEKSEIFDDQFSVERPDGSNFTLKIRSTKLEDSAMYFCASRRQGANEKLFFGSGTQLSVL.

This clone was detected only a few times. The CDR3 reads CASSLGQGTYGYTF. In nucleotides, the CDR3 is TGTGCCAGCAGTTTAGGACAGGGGACCTATGGCTACACCTTC. V usage is TRBV27 and J usage is TRBJ1-2; TRBD1 aligns across 9 bases. V dropped 2 bases and J dropped 4; count of bases not matched to a gene: 2. The CDR3 runs 14 residues. Germline CDR1 is MNHEY and CDR2 is SMNVEV (reference sequence).